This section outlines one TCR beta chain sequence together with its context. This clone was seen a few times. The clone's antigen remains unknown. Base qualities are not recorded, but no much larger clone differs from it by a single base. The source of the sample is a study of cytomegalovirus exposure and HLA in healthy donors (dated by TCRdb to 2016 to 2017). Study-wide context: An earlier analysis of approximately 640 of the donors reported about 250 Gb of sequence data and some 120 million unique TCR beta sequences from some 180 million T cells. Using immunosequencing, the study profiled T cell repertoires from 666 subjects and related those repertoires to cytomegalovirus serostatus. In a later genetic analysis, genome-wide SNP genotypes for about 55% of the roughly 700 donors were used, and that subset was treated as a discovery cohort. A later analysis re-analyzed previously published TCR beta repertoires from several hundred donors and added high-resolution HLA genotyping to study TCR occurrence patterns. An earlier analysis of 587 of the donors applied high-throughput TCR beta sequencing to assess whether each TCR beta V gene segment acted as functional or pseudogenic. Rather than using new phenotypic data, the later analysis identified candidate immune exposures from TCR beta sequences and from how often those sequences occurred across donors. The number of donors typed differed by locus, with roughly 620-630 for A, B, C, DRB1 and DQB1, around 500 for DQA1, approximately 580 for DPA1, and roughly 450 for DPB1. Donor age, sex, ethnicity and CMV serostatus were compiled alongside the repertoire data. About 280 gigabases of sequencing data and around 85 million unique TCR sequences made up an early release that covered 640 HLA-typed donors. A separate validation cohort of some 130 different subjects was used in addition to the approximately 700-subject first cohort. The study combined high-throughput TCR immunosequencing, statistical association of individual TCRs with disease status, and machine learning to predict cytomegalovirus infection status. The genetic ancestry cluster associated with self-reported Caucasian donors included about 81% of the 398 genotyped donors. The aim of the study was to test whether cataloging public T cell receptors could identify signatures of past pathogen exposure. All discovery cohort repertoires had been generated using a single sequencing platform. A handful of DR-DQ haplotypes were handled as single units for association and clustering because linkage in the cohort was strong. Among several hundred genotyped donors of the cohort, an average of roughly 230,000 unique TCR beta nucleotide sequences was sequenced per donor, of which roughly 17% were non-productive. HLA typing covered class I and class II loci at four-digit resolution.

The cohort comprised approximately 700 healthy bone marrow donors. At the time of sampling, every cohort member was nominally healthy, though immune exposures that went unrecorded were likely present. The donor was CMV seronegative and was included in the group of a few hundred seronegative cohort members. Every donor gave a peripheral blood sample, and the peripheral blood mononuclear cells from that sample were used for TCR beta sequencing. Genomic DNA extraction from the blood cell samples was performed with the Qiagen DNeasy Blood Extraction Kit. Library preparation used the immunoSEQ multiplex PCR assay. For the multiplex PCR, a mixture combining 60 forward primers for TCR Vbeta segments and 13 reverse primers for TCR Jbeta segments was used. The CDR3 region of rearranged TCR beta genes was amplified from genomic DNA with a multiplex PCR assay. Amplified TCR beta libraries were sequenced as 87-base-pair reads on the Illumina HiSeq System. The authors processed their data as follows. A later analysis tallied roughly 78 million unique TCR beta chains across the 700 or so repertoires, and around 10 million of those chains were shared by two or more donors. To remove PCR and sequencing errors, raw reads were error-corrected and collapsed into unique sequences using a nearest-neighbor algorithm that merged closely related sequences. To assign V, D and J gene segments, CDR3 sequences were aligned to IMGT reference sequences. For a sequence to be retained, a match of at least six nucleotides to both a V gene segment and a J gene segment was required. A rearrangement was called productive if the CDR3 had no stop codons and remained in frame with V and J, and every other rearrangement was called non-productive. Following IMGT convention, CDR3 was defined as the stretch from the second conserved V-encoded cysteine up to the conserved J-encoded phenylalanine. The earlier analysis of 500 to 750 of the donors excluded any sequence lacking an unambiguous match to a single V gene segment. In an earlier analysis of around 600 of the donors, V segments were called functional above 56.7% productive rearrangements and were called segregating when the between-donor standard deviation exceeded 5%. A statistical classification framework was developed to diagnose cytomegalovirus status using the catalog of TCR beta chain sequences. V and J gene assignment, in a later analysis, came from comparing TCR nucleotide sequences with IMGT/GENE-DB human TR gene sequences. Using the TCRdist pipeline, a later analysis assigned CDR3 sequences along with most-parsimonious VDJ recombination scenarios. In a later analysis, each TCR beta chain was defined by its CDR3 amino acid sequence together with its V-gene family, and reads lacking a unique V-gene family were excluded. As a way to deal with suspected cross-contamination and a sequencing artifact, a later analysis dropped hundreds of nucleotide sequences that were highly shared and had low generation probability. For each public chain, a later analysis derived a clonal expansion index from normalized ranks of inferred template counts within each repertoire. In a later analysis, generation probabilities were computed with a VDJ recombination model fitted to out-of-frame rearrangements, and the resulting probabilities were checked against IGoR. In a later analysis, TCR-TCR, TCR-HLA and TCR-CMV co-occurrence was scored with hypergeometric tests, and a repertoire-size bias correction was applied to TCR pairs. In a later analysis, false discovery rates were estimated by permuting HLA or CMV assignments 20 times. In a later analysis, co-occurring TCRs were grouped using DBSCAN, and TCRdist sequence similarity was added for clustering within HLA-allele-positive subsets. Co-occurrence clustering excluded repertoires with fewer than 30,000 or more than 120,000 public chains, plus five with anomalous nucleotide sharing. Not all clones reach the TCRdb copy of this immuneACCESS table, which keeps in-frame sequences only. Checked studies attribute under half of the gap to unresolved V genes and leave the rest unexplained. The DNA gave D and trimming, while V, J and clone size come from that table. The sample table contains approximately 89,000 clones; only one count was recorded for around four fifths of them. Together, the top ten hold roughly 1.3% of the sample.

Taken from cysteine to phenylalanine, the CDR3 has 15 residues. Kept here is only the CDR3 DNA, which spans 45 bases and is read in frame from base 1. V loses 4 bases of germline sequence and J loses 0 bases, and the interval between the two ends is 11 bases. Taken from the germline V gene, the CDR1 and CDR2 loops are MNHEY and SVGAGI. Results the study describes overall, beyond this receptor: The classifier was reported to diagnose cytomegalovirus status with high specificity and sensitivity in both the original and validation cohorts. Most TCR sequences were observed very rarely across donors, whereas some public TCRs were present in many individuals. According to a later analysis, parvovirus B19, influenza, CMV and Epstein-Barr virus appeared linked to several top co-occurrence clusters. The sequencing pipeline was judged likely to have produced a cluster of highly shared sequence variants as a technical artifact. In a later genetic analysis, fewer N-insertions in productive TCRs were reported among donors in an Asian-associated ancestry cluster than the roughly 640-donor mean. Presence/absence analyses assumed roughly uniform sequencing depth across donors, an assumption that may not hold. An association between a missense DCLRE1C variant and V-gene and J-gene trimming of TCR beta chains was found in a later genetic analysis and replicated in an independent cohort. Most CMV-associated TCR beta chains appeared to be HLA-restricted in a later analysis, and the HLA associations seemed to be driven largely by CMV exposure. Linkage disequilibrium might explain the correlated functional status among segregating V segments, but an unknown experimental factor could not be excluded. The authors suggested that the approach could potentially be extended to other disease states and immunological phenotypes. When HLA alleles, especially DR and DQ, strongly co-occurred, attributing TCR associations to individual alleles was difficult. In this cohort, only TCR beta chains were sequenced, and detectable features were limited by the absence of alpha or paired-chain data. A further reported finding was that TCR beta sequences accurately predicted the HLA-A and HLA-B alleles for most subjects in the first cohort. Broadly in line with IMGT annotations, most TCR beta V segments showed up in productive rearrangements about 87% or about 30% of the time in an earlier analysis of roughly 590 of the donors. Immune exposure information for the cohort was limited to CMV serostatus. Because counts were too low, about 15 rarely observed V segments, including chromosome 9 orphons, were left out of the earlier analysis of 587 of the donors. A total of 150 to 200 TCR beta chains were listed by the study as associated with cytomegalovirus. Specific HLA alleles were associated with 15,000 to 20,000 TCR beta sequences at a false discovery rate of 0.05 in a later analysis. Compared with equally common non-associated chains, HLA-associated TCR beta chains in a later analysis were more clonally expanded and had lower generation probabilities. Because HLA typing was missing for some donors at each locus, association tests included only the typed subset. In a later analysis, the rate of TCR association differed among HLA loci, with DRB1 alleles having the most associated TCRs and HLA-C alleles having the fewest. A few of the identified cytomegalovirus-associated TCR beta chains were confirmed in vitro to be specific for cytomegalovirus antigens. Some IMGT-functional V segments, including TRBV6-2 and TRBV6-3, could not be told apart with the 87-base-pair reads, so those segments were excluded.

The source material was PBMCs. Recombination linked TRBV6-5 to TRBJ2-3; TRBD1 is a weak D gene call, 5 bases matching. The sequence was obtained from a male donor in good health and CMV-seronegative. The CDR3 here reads CASSWVGQSTDTQYF. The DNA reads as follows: TGTGCCAGCAGTTGGGTTGGACAAAGCACAGATACGCAGTATTTT.